This T cell receptor beta chain came from a study of cytotoxic CD8 clonotypes in ibrutinib-treated CLL. Study-wide context: Samples yielded averages of around 280,000 productive templates and tens of thousands of productive rearrangements. Whole-study results and caveats: Having risen at ibrutinib response, clonality had fallen back toward baseline by progression. On treatment, the uncommon public clonotypes contracted or remained stable.

The planned depth of sequencing spanned 1 in 200,000 to 1 in 1 million T cells. Assay: immunoSEQ multiplex PCR; the TCRdb copy retains only in-frame clones and omits some. The data hold almost 45,000 clones, with nearly 70% observed a single time. This CDR3 has 14 residues. J lost 1 base, V lost 4 bases, and 3 bases had no gene match. Germline CDR1 reads SGHRS; CDR2 reads YFSETQ. Comment on this clone: The antigen is undetermined.

Sequencing used PBMCs, obtained after 12 months of ibrutinib treatment. The source is a human donor with chronic lymphocytic leukemia. J is TRBJ1-1 and V is TRBV5-1; TRBD1 matches 8 bases. The CDR3 sequence: CASSPDRENTEAFF. The CDR3, as DNA: TGCGCCAGCAGCCCGGACAGGGAGAACACTGAAGCTTTCTTT. Based on the CDR3 plus reference TRBV5-1 and TRBJ1-1, the full variable domain is KAGVTQTPRYLIKTRGQQVTLSCSPISGHRSVSWYQQTPGQGLQFLFEYFSETQRNKGNFPGRFSGRQFSNSRSEMNVSTLELGDSALYLCASSPDRENTEAFFGQGTRLTVV.